This T cell receptor (beta chain) was observed in a study of CD8+CD57+ T cells in acquired aplastic anemia. Study-wide background: The study obtained an average of about 3.4 ug of DNA from sorted CD4+ and CD8+ cells. General study findings and limits: Controls did not differ significantly from patients in CD8+ Simpson's diversity. Comparison of patients with controls identified around 31 shared CD8+ CDR3 sequences.

TCR beta VDJ and CDR3 were profiled, and genomic DNA was the template. Using its own MiXCR run on the reads, TCRdb lists one record per CDR3 protein. The sample shows some 220,000 distinct CDR3 sequences, 34% of them seen only once. On this clonotype itself: Its target is not known.

Trimming removed 5 bases at V and 9 bases at J, with 17 bases between. The CDR3 is 14 amino acids. CDR1 SNHLY and CDR2 FYNNEI come from the germline V gene. This sequence originates from a human donor in good health, serving as a control. The sequenced material came from sorted CD4+, CD8+, or CD8+CD57+ T cells (not recorded which) from PBMCs. The chain combines TRBV2 with TRBJ2-4; perhaps TRBD2 as D (6 bases). The CDR3 DNA reads as TGTGCCAGCAGTTACTCGGTTCAGGGAGGCATTCAGTACTTC. The encoded protein is CASSYSVQGGIQYF. The full variable domain, in which reference TRBV2 and TRBJ2-4 provide the parts outside the CDR3, is EPEVTQTPSHQVTQMGQEVILRCVPISNHLYFYWYRQILGQKVEFLVSFYNNEISEKSEIFDDQFSVERPDGSNFTLKIRSTKLEDSAMYFCASSYSVQGGIQYFGAGTRLSVL.